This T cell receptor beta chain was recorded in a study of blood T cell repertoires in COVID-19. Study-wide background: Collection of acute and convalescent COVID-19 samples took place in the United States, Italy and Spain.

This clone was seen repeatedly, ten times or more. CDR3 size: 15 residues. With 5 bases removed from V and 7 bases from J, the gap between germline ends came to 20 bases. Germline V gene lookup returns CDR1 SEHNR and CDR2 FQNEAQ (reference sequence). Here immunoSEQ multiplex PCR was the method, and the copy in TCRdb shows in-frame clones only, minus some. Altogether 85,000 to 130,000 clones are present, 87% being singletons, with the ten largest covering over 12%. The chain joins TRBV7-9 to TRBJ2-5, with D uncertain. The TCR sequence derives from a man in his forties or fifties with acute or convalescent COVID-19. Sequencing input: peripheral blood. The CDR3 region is CASSPTSTALGTQYF. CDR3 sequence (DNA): TGTGCCAGCAGCCCCACTTCGACTGCTCTTGGGACCCAGTACTTC.